The 18 T cell receptor beta chains reported below all come from one sample, sequenced in a study of OX40 agonist ivuxolimab in advanced cancers. Libraries were made using the immunoSEQ multiplex PCR assay. TCRdb obtained this table from immuneACCESS and retained in-frame rearrangements with V and J assigned. These tables miss some clones; where compared with another copy, unresolved V genes account for less than half of the shortfall, and the remainder is unexplained. The sample table shows tens of thousands of clones, and over 75% are seen once. The ten largest clones add up to about 6% of the sample. The sequences come from CD4+ or CD8+ T cells sorted from blood, collected in a trial of the OX40 agonist ivuxolimab. All receptors come from an adult with an advanced solid tumor such as melanoma, head and neck, liver or kidney cancer.

This clone showed up just once. V gene TRBV6-5 combines with J gene TRBJ2-7; the D is unclear. Germline V gene data show CDR1 as MNHEY and CDR2 as SVGAGI. This CDR3 region has 11 residues. V was clipped by 5 bases and J by 6 bases, with 8 bases between them. Here the CDR3 DNA reads TGTGCCAGCAGTCTCGTGGGCGAGCAGTACTTC. This translates into CASSLVGEQYF.

The chain couples TRBV7-3 to TRBJ2-2; no clear D gene. The V gene's germline CDR1 is SGHTA and CDR2 FQGTGA. Between the trimmed V and J ends, which lost 5 bases and 6 bases, there was a span of 16 bases. CDR3 length: 15 residues. The CDR3 nucleotides read TGTGCCAGCAGCCCAGATGGCGTAAGGGCCGGGGAGCTGTTTTTT. Protein product: CASSPDGVRAGELFF.

The CDR3 region is CASSYPTGRDGYTF. The CDR3 region has the DNA TGTGCCAGCAGTTACCCGACAGGCCGGGATGGCTACACCTTC. The chain couples TRBV6-6 to TRBJ1-2; the D gene is possibly TRBD1 (6 bases). V gave up 2 bases and J gave up 6 bases, with 13 bases separating them. This CDR3 region has 14 residues. The germline CDR1 and CDR2 sequences are MNHNY and SVGAGI (reference sequence).

CDR3 amino acids: CASSSDGYNQPQHF. CDR3 in DNA: TGTGCCAGCAGCTCAGACGGATACAATCAGCCCCAGCATTTT. The chain is built from TRBV7-9 and TRBJ1-5; D gene uncertain. V lost 4 bases to trimming and J lost 3 bases, with 10 bases between them. Germline CDR1 reads SEHNR; CDR2 reads FQNEAQ (reference sequence). CDR3 size: 14 residues. Supplemented by reference TRBV7-9 and TRBJ1-5, the full variable domain reads DTGVSQNPRHKITKRGQNVTFRCDPISEHNRLYWYRQTLGQGPEFLTYFQNEAQLEKSRLLSDRFSAERPKGSFSTLEIQRTEQGDSAMYLCASSSDGYNQPQHFGDGTRLSIL.

V gene TRBV5-4 combines with J gene TRBJ2-7, with D perhaps TRBD2 (7 bases). The germline V and J ends were trimmed by 0 bases and 4 bases, with 14 bases remaining between them. CDR3 size: 15 residues. In germline, CDR1 is SGHNT, CDR2 YYREEE (reference sequence). CDR3 residues: CASSLAKGGGYEQYF. CDR3 nucleotide sequence: TGTGCCAGCAGCTTGGCCAAAGGGGGGGGGTACGAGCAGTACTTC.

The gene calls are TRBV4-1 and TRBJ2-7, with D unclear. Germline V gene sequence: CDR1 MGHRA, CDR2 YSYEKL. Trimming removed 0 bases from V and 4 bases from J, with 13 bases in between. This CDR3 region has 15 residues. CDR3 nucleotides: TGCGCCAGCAGCCAAGATTCCGGGTATCCGTACGAGCAGTACTTC. Protein product: CASSQDSGYPYEQYF.

The J gene is TRBJ1-2, the V gene TRBV9; D is uncertain. The germline CDR1 and CDR2 sequences are SGDLS and YYNGEE. V lost 0 bases to trimming and J lost 0 bases, with 9 bases between them. CDR3 length equals 15 residues. CDR3 nucleotide sequence: TGTGCCAGCAGCGTAGCTGGGGTCCCTAACTATGGCTACACCTTC. It yields the protein CASSVAGVPNYGYTF.

The chain employs TRBV25-1 and TRBJ2-1; D might be TRBD1 (6 bases). V was cut by 1 base and J by 1 base, with 14 bases left in between. The CDR3 covers 17 residues. Germline CDR1 MGHDK, CDR2 SYGVNS. The CDR3 sequence is CASSESRRGISYNEQFF. As DNA, the CDR3 is TGTGCCAGCAGTGAATCACGAAGGGGGATATCCTACAATGAGCAGTTCTTC.

The rearrangement uses TRBV15 and TRBJ2-2; D possibly matches TRBD1 or TRBD2 (5 bases each). V was clipped by 0 bases and J by 1 base, with 9 bases between them. Germline V gives CDR1 LNHNV, CDR2 YYDKDF (reference sequence). The CDR3 has 16 amino acids. CDR3 region: CATSRDYGGNTGELFF. CDR3 bases: TGTGCCACCAGCAGAGATTATGGGGGGAACACCGGGGAGCTGTTTTTT.

The chain recombines TRBV4-1 with TRBJ2-1, with 10 bases identical to TRBD1. V was pared by 1 base and J by 1 base, with 10 bases of the junction left unmatched. Germline CDR1 and CDR2: MGHRA and YSYEKL. The CDR3 has 19 residues. CDR3 coding DNA: TGCGCCAGCAGCCAAGGCCCAACTTGGACAGGGGGATCCTACAATGAGCAGTTCTTC. Encoded protein: CASSQGPTWTGGSYNEQFF.

This clone was recorded at least ten times. This rearrangement joins TRBV4-3 to TRBJ1-2; perhaps TRBD1 as D (5 bases). Germline assignment: CDR1 LGHNA and CDR2 YSLEER. V lost 0 bases to trimming and J lost 4 bases, with 15 bases between them. CDR3 size: 16 residues. In DNA form, the CDR3 reads TGCGCCAGCAGCCAAGATAGCGGACTAGGGGCCTATGGCTACACCTTC. Translating it yields CASSQDSGLGAYGYTF.

The rearrangement links TRBV27 to TRBJ1-1; TRBD1 aligns across 8 bases. The CDR3 has 15 residues. V was clipped by 3 bases and J by 1 base; unmatched bases: 4. Germline CDR1 and CDR2: MNHEY and SMNVEV (reference sequence). The CDR3 sequence is CASSLGQVGNTEAFF. As DNA, the CDR3 is TGTGCCAGCAGTTTGGGACAGGTGGGGAACACTGAAGCTTTCTTT.

The CDR3 reads CASSLWQGGATNEKLFF. In DNA form, the CDR3 reads TGTGCCAGCAGCTTATGGCAGGGAGGTGCAACTAATGAAAAACTGTTTTTT. The chain couples TRBV7-9 to TRBJ1-4; D possibly corresponds to TRBD1 (5 bases). Germline V lookup: CDR1 SEHNR, CDR2 FQNEAQ (reference sequence). This CDR3 contains 17 residues. Deletions cut 2 bases from V and 0 bases from J, with 13 bases between.

The gene calls are TRBV10-3 and TRBJ2-2, with 8 bases matching TRBD1. Germline loops: CDR1 ENHRY, CDR2 SYGVKD. The CDR3 sequence is 16 residues long. V lost 6 bases and J lost 4; bases outside the gene matches: 10. The CDR3 bases are TGTGCCATCAGGGACAGGGAGGACCCCCTCACCGGGGAGCTGTTTTTT. It specifies CAIRDREDPLTGELFF.

V and J are TRBV11-3 and TRBJ2-7; D gene unclear. The germline V gene has CDR1 SGHNT and CDR2 YENEEA. The length of the CDR3 is 11 residues. Trimming pared 5 bases from V and 0 bases from J, leaving 2 bases between. In nucleotides, the CDR3 is TGTGCCAGCAGCGACTCCTACGAGCAGTACTTC. Protein: CASSDSYEQYF.

Of note for this clone: Additional DNA sequences in this sample encode the identical CDR3. V and J are TRBV29-1 and TRBJ1-2, with D tentatively TRBD1 (5 bases). Germline V gene lookup returns CDR1 SQVTM and CDR2 ANQGSEA. Deletions cut 4 bases from V and 5 bases from J, with 17 bases between. This CDR3 contains 14 residues. Here the CDR3 reads CSVGRAEGLYGYTF. CDR3 DNA sequence: TGCAGCGTTGGGCGGGCCGAGGGGCTTTATGGCTACACCTTC.

The gene calls are TRBV11-2 and TRBJ1-1; the D gene is possibly TRBD1 (6 bases). Per germline, CDR1 SGHAT and CDR2 FQNNGV. Trimming left V 4 bases short and J 7 bases short, with 19 bases between. This CDR3 region has 15 residues. This CDR3 reads CASSSSTQGGLEAFF. For the CDR3, the DNA is TGTGCCAGCAGCTCGTCAACACAGGGAGGGCTTGAAGCTTTCTTT.

This clone has just one count. The chain couples TRBV30 to TRBJ1-1; the D is unclear. The CDR3 loop spans 13 amino acids. Between the trimmed V and J ends, which lost 0 bases and 8 bases, there was a span of 13 bases. CDR1 and CDR2 from the germline V gene are GTSNPN and SVGIG (reference sequence). As DNA, the CDR3 is TGTGCCTGGAGTGTAATGACCGCGACAGAAGCTTTCTTT. Encoded protein: CAWSVMTATEAFF.